Shown below are 24 T cell receptor beta chains from a single sample sequenced in a study of T cell repertoires in cytomegalovirus infection. From the reads, TCRdb called clonotypes with MiXCR, one entry per CDR3 protein. The sample consists of about 260,000 distinct CDR3 sequences, 8% to 9.5% of them appearing once. The source material was PBMCs. The receptors stem from a human donor in good health (CMV status not recorded). Some clones in this sample may be carry-over from other donors' samples.

This clonotype came up many times. The J gene is TRBJ2-5, the V gene TRBV7-2; no definite D call. CDR1 and CDR2 from the germline V gene are SGHTA and FQGNSA. This CDR3 is built from 13 residues. V shed 0 bases and J shed 2 bases, with 4 bases lying between them. The CDR3 sequence is CASSLAPQETQYF. In nucleotides, the CDR3 is TGTGCCAGCAGCTTAGCTCCGCAAGAGACCCAGTACTTC.

This clonotype came up a few times. The chain recombines TRBV28 with TRBJ1-2, with a tentative D call TRBD1 (5 bases). The CDR3 totals 13 residues. V was clipped by 7 bases and J by 4 bases, with 13 bases between them. Germline assignment: CDR1 MDHEN and CDR2 SYDVKM. DNA for the CDR3: TGTGCCAGCACCCGGGAGGGGCCCTATGGCTACACCTTC. Translation: CASTREGPYGYTF.

This clonotype has more than one count but fewer than ten. The chain carries TRBV28 and TRBJ1-1; D unresolved. CDR1 is MDHEN, CDR2 SYDVKM, per germline. Trimming shortened V by 2 bases and J by 4 bases, and 11 bases separated the two germline ends. CDR3 size: 14 residues. CDR3 sequence (DNA): TGTGCCAGCAGTTTACCTTCACAGTTCACTGAAGCTTTCTTT. Amino acids: CASSLPSQFTEAFF. The full variable domain, completed using reference TRBV28 and TRBJ1-1, is DVKVTQSSRYLVKRTGEKVFLECVQDMDHENMFWYRQDPGLGLRLIYFSYDVKMKEKGDIPEGYSVSREKKERFSLILESASTNQTSMYLCASSLPSQFTEAFFGQGTRLTVV.

This clonotype was recorded at least ten times. The chain links TRBV19 to TRBJ2-5; perhaps TRBD2 as D (5 bases). Trimming cost V 3 bases and J 7 bases, with 12 bases left between them. The germline V gene encodes CDR1 LNHDA and CDR2 SQIVND (reference sequence). The length of the CDR3 is 13 residues. CDR3 loop: CASSIKGEGTQYF. The CDR3, as DNA: TGTGCCAGTAGTATTAAGGGCGAGGGGACCCAGTACTTC.

This chain's CDR3 is CASTDHTRPGELFF. The CDR3 DNA reads TGTGCCAGTACCGATCACACCCGCCCCGGGGAGCTGTTTTTT. V gene TRBV19 combines with J gene TRBJ2-2; D is uncertain. The CDR3 loop spans 14 amino acids. Germline assignment: CDR1 LNHDA and CDR2 SQIVND (reference sequence). The ends were cut back, 7 bases at V and 6 bases at J, with 15 bases in the middle.

Here the CDR3 DNA reads TGCGCCAGCAGCCTCTCTTGGTCGGGTGAGCAGTTCTTC. Translated, it gives CASSLSWSGEQFF. This sequence joins TRBV4-3 and TRBJ2-1; unclear D gene. Trimming removed 4 bases at V and 9 bases at J, with 13 bases between. Germline loops: CDR1 LGHNA, CDR2 YSLEER. CDR3 length: 13 amino acids.

This clonotype was observed many times. The chain carries TRBV7-2 and TRBJ1-3; 8 bases are shared with TRBD1. This CDR3 region has 16 residues. Looked up from germline, CDR1 is SGHTA and CDR2 is FQGNSA. Trimming took 5 bases from V and 4 from J; bases not matched to a gene: 10. The CDR3 reads CASSPGQGRSGNTIYF. CDR3 nucleotide sequence: TGTGCCAGCAGCCCCGGACAGGGTAGATCAGGAAACACCATATATTTT.

This clonotype was seen at least ten times. The chain joins TRBV7-2 to TRBJ2-2; D possibly corresponds to TRBD2 (5 bases). V lost 11 bases, J lost 1 base, and 17 bases lay in between. CDR1 is SGHTA and CDR2 is FQGNSA in the germline V gene. This CDR3 is 15 amino acids long. CDR3 loop: CAVLTGIGNTGELFF. The DNA for the CDR3 is TGTGCCGTACTGACCGGGATCGGGAACACCGGGGAGCTGTTTTTT. Full variable domain (missing parts from reference TRBV7-2 and TRBJ2-2): GAGVSQSPSNKVTEKGKDVELRCDPISGHTALYWYRQSLGQGLEFLIYFQGNSAPDKSGLPSDRFSAERTGGSVSTLTIQRTQQEDSAVYLCAVLTGIGNTGELFFGEGSRLTVL.

This clonotype came up many times. The rearrangement links TRBV11-2 to TRBJ1-1; a weak D match, TRBD1 (6 bases). The CDR3 covers 17 residues. Germline V gene data show CDR1 as SGHAT and CDR2 as FQNNGV. Trimming cost V 5 bases and J 5 bases, with 24 bases left between them. This CDR3 is CASSPRWSGVMQTEAFF. The CDR3 DNA sequence: TGTGCCAGCAGCCCACGGTGGTCAGGGGTAATGCAGACTGAAGCTTTCTTT.

At least ten counts were recorded for this clonotype. The chain uses TRBV28 and TRBJ2-1, with 7 bases lining up with TRBD1. Germline V gene lookup returns CDR1 MDHEN and CDR2 SYDVKM. V shed 4 bases and J 6 bases; nucleotides not matched to a gene: 9. This CDR3 region has 15 residues. As DNA, the CDR3 is TGTGCCAGCAGTTCGCCGGGACAGATCGGCAATGAGCAGTTCTTC. This sequence encodes CASSSPGQIGNEQFF.

V gene TRBV28 combines with J gene TRBJ2-4; 8 bases align to TRBD1. The CDR3 runs to 15 residues. CDR1 and CDR2 (germline): MDHEN, SYDVKM. V gave up 3 bases and J gave up 7 bases; unmatched junction bases: 8. The CDR3 loop reads CASSLGGTGGNIQYF. The CDR3 DNA sequence: TGTGCCAGCAGTTTGGGGGGAACAGGGGGGAACATTCAGTACTTC.

CDR3 coding DNA: TGTGCCAGCGTCGACCGGGGCGGAAATCAGCCCCAGCATTTT. Protein sequence: CASVDRGGNQPQHF. The V gene is TRBV19, the J gene TRBJ1-5, with D maybe TRBD1 (5 bases). The V and J ends lost 9 bases and 4 bases respectively, with 16 bases between them. This CDR3 comprises 14 residues. CDR1 is LNHDA and CDR2 is SQIVND in the germline V gene (reference sequence).

This clonotype showed up many times. The chain couples TRBV7-2 to TRBJ1-2, with 11 bases fitting TRBD1. Germline V lookup: CDR1 SGHTA, CDR2 FQGNSA. Losses at the gene ends were 5 bases for V and 4 bases for J; bases not matched to a gene: 9. This CDR3 is 16 amino acids long. Here the CDR3 DNA reads TGTGCCAGCAGCCAGGACAGGGGGCTAACAACCTATGGCTACACCTTC. Its protein product is CASSQDRGLTTYGYTF. Filled out from reference TRBV7-2 and TRBJ1-2, the complete variable domain reads GAGVSQSPSNKVTEKGKDVELRCDPISGHTALYWYRQSLGQGLEFLIYFQGNSAPDKSGLPSDRFSAERTGGSVSTLTIQRTQQEDSAVYLCASSQDRGLTTYGYTFGSGTRLTVV.

The sample holds many counts of this clonotype. The chain uses TRBV27 and TRBJ2-4, with 14 bases that match TRBD2. This CDR3 is 16 amino acids long. V shed 8 bases, J shed 7 bases, and the junction held 10 bases outside the gene matches. CDR1 and CDR2 (germline): MNHEY, SMNVEV (reference sequence). The CDR3 spells CASRRTSGGSGNIQYF. In DNA, the CDR3 is TGTGCCAGCCGCCGGACTAGCGGGGGGTCGGGGAACATTCAGTACTTC.

This clonotype has a count of ten or more. The gene calls are TRBV28 and TRBJ1-2; 8 nucleotides match TRBD1. This CDR3 comprises 14 residues. V lost 5 bases and J lost 13; bases outside the gene matches: 15. Per germline, CDR1 MDHEN and CDR2 SYDVKM. The CDR3 region is CASSRWGQDLGGTF. The CDR3, as DNA: TGTGCCAGCAGTCGCTGGGGACAGGACTTGGGGGGCACCTTC.

In this sample, this clonotype turned up many times. This chain connects TRBV7-2 to TRBJ1-1; maybe TRBD1 (5 bases). Germline V gene sequence: CDR1 SGHTA, CDR2 FQGNSA. The germline V and J ends were trimmed by 5 bases and 2 bases, with 15 bases remaining between them. This CDR3 region has 15 residues. The DNA of the CDR3 is TGTGCCAGCAGCCCCGGAGGGGCACTTAACACTGAAGCTTTCTTT. It encodes CASSPGGALNTEAFF. The complete variable domain, with remaining parts taken from reference TRBV7-2 and TRBJ1-1, reads GAGVSQSPSNKVTEKGKDVELRCDPISGHTALYWYRQSLGQGLEFLIYFQGNSAPDKSGLPSDRFSAERTGGSVSTLTIQRTQQEDSAVYLCASSPGGALNTEAFFGQGTRLTVV.

This chain uses TRBV27 with TRBJ2-3; no reliable D call. The CDR3 extends over 11 amino acids. Germline-derived CDR1 and CDR2 are MNHEY and SMNVEV (reference sequence). The ends were cut back, 7 bases at V and 5 bases at J, with 7 bases in the middle. The CDR3, as DNA: TGTGCCAGCACCCGTTTAGATACGCAGTATTTT. It is translated as CASTRLDTQYF.

The chain employs TRBV28 and TRBJ2-2; D is unclear. The CDR3 is 12 amino acids. CDR1 and CDR2 (germline): MDHEN, SYDVKM. The germline V and J ends were trimmed by 7 bases and 0 bases, with 3 bases remaining between them. The CDR3 DNA reads as TGTGCCAGCATTTCGAACACCGGGGAGCTGTTTTTT. Its protein product is CASISNTGELFF.

This clonotype showed up many times. V is TRBV7-2 and J is TRBJ1-1; maybe TRBD1 (5 bases). This CDR3 spans 15 amino acids. Germline-derived CDR1 and CDR2 are SGHTA and FQGNSA. V lost 2 bases and J 1 base, leaving 11 bases between the germline ends. CDR3 nucleotide sequence: TGTGCCAGCAGCTTAAGCAGGGTGGGGAACACTGAAGCTTTCTTT. Amino acids: CASSLSRVGNTEAFF.

This clonotype was detected many times. The V gene is TRBV28, the J gene TRBJ2-1; 9 nucleotides agree with TRBD1. Germline V gives CDR1 MDHEN, CDR2 SYDVKM. CDR3 length: 15 residues. V trimming: 7 bases; J trimming: 7 bases; junction bases outside the gene matches: 11. Here the CDR3 DNA reads TGTGCCAGCACCCCTCCGGGACAGGGTCATAATGAGCAGTTCTTC. Translation gives CASTPPGQGHNEQFF.

This clonotype was observed at least ten times. The CDR3 loop is CASSLGSFSYEQYF. CDR3 in DNA: TGTGCCAGCAGTTTAGGGAGTTTCTCCTACGAGCAGTACTTC. The chain employs TRBV12-3 or TRBV12-4 and TRBJ2-7; D not resolved. The V end lost 1 base, the J end lost 0 bases, and 7 bases lay between the germline ends. The CDR3 is 14 amino acids.

This clonotype was detected many times. The chain links TRBV7-2 to TRBJ1-5; D might be TRBD1 (6 bases). This CDR3 has 16 residues. The V end was cut by 4 bases, the J end by 0 bases, with 13 bases between. Germline CDR1 reads SGHTA; CDR2 reads FQGNSA. Here the CDR3 reads CASSSVVGHSNQPQHF. The CDR3 DNA follows: TGTGCCAGCAGCTCCGTCGTGGGACATAGCAATCAGCCCCAGCATTTT.

This clonotype was recorded many times. The chain carries TRBV12-3 or TRBV12-4 and TRBJ2-1, with D possibly matching TRBD1 (5 bases). This CDR3 region has 18 residues. V shed 5 bases and J shed 0 bases, with 20 bases lying between them. The CDR3 loop reads CASSLWGRGESSYNEQFF. The CDR3 coding sequence is TGTGCCAGCAGTCTCTGGGGTAGGGGCGAGAGCTCCTACAATGAGCAGTTCTTC.

A word on this clonotype: One end of the junction does not line up with germline, which may come from a read error. The chain is built from TRBV4-1 and TRBJ2-5; D is unclear. The CDR3 runs 12 residues. Germline V lookup: CDR1 MGHRA, CDR2 YSYEKL. The CDR3 here is CASGQDRKTQYF. Here the CDR3 DNA reads TGCGCCAGCGGCCAAGACCGTAAGACCCAGTACTTC.